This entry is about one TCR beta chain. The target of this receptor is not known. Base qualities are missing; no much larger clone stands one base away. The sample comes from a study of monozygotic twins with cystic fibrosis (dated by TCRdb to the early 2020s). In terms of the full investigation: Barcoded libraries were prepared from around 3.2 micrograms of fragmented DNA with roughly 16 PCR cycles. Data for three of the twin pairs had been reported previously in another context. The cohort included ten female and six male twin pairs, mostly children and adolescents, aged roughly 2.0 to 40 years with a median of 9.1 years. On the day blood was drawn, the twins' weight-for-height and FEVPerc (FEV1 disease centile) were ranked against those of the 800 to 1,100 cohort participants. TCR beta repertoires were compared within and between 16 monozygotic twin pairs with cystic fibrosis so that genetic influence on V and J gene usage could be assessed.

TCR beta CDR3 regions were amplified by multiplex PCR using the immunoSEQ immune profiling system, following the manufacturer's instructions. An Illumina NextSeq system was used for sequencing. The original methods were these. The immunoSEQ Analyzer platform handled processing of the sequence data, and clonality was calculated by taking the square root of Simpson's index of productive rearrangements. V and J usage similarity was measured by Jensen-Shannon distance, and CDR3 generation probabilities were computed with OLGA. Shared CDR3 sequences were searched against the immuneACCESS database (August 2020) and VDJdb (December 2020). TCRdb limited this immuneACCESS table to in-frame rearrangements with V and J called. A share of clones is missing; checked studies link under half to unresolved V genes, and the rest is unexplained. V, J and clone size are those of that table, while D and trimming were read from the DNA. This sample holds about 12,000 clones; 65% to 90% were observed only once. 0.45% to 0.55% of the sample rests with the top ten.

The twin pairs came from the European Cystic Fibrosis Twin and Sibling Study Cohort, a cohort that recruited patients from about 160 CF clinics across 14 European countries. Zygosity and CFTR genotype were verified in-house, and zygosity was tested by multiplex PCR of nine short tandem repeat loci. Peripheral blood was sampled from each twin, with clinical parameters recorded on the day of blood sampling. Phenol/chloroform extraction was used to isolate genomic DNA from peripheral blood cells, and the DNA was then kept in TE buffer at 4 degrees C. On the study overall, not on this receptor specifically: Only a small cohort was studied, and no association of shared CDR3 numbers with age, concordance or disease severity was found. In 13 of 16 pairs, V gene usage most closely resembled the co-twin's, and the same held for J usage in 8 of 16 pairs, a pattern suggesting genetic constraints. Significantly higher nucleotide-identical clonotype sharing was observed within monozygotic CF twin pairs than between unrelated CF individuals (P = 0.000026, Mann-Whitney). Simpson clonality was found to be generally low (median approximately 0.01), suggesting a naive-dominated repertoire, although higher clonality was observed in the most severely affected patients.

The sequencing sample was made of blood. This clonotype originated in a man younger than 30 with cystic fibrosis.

The encoded CDR3 is CASSRAGTENTEAFF. The sequence in DNA is TGTGCCAGCTCGCGCGCCGGGACAGAGAACACTGAAGCTTTCTTT. The chain uses TRBV18 and TRBJ1-1, with TRBD1 matching 7 junction bases. After removal of 6 bases from V and 1 base from J, the junction retains 8 bases not matched to a gene. Its CDR3 holds 15 amino acids, cysteine through phenylalanine. Just the 45-base CDR3 DNA is kept, in frame starting at base 1. CDR1 and CDR2 are drawn from the germline V gene: KGHSH, LQKENI.